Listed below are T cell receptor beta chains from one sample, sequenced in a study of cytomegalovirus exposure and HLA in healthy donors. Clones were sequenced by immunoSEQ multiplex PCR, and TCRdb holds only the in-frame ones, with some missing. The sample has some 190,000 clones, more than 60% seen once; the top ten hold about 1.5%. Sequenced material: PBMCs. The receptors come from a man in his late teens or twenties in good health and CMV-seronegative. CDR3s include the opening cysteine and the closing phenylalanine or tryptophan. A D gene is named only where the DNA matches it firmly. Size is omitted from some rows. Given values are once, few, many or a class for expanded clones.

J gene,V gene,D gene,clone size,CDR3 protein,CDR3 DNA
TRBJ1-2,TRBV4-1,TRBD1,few,CASSPTPGQANYGYTF,TGCGCCAGCAGCCCGACCCCGGGACAGGCTAACTATGGCTACACCTTC
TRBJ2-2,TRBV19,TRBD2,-,CASSIGRQGSTSGNTGELFF,TGTGCCAGTAGTATCGGCCGACAGGGATCGACTAGCGGTAACACCGGGGAGCTGTTTTTT
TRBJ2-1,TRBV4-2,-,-,CASGHGTIRQSSYNEQFF,TGTGCCAGCGGTCATGGCACGATCCGCCAAAGCTCCTACAATGAGCAGTTCTTC
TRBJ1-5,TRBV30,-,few,CAWSGPGWASLSRPQHF,TGTGCCTGGAGCGGGCCAGGGTGGGCCTCCCTGTCCCGGCCCCAGCATTTT
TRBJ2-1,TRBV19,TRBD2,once,CASKFSSGRFYNEQFF,TGTGCCAGTAAGTTTTCTAGCGGGAGGTTCTACAATGAGCAGTTCTTC
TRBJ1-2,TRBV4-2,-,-,CASSQENGGTYGYTF,TGTGCCAGCAGCCAAGAGAATGGGGGGACCTATGGCTACACCTTC
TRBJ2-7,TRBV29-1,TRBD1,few,CSATGTGGSYEQYF,TGCAGCGCTACAGGGACAGGCGGCTCCTACGAGCAGTACTTC
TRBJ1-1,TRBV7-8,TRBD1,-,CASSLHDRVGTEAFF,TGTGCCAGCAGCTTACACGACAGGGTGGGCACTGAAGCTTTCTTT
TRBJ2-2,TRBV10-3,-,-,CAISDPRMEGGELFF,TGTGCCATCAGTGACCCAAGAATGGAGGGCGGGGAGCTGTTTTTT
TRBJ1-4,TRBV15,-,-,CATSTGQDNEKLFF,TGTGCCACCAGCACAGGGCAGGATAATGAAAAACTGTTTTTT
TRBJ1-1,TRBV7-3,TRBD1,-,CASKAQGASTEAFF,TGTGCCAGCAAAGCTCAGGGGGCGTCCACTGAAGCTTTCTTT
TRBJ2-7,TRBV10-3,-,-,CAISEVAYEQYF,TGTGCCATCAGTGAGGTCGCCTACGAGCAGTACTTC
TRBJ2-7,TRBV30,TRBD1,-,CASSSGGAGEQYF,TGTGCCTCCTCCTCAGGGGGCGCAGGCGAGCAGTACTTC
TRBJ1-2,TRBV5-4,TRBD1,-,CASSPERQGASGYTF,TGTGCCAGCAGCCCCGAACGACAGGGGGCTTCTGGCTACACCTTC
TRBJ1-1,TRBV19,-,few,CASADSDTEAFF,TGTGCCAGTGCGGACAGCGACACTGAAGCTTTCTTT
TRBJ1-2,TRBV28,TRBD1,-,CASSFQVAGDRGYTF,TGTGCCAGCAGTTTCCAGGTTGCAGGGGACAGAGGCTACACCTTC